The 29 T cell receptor beta chains given below trace back to one sample, sequenced in a study of prognosis after radiotherapy for stage I lung cancer. Starting from genomic DNA, TCR beta CDR3 was amplified through two-round multiplex PCR. Amplification during the initial PCR round employed primers specific to each TRBV and TRBJ gene. TCRdb ran MiXCR on the multiplex PCR reads and lists one entry per CDR3 protein. The data show some 36,000 distinct CDR3 sequences, approximately 25% seen once. The sample was PBMCs, taken before or after stereotactic body radiation therapy (not recorded which). All receptors come from a donor at least 50 years old with non-small cell lung cancer.

This clonotype was counted many times. This chain joins TRBV30 and TRBJ1-1, with D tentatively TRBD1 (5 bases). CDR3 length: 11 residues. Trimming removed 4 bases from V and 5 bases from J, with 8 bases in between. Per the germline V gene, CDR1 is GTSNPN and CDR2 is SVGIG (reference sequence). The DNA for the CDR3 is TGTGCCTGGACTCGGGGGACTGAAGCTTTCTTT. Protein sequence: CAWTRGTEAFF.

This clonotype showed up many times. The J gene is TRBJ1-1, the V gene TRBV20-1, with D perhaps TRBD1 (5 bases). V gave up 1 base and J gave up 1 base, with 13 bases separating them. This CDR3 is built from 15 residues. CDR1 and CDR2 (germline): DFQATT, SNEGSKA (reference sequence). In DNA form, the CDR3 reads TGCAGTGCTAGAGCCGCGTCCAGGGAGAACACTGAAGCTTTCTTT. Its translation is CSARAASRENTEAFF.

There are many counts of this clonotype. CDR3: CASKAIWSGTEAFF. For the CDR3, the DNA is TGTGCCAGTAAGGCCATATGGAGTGGCACTGAAGCTTTCTTT. The chain links TRBV19 to TRBJ1-1, with D uncertain. The germline V gene has CDR1 LNHDA and CDR2 SQIVND (reference sequence). The CDR3 is made up of 14 amino acids. V was pared by 7 bases and J by 4 bases, with 16 bases between.

This clonotype has ten or more counts. The chain recombines TRBV12-3 or TRBV12-4 with TRBJ2-1; 11 nucleotides align to TRBD2. Trimming removed 6 bases from V and 9 bases from J; junction bases left unmatched: 10. The CDR3 is made up of 15 amino acids. The CDR3 here is CASRRSGRAVGEQFF. In DNA form, the CDR3 reads TGTGCCAGCAGGCGTAGCGGGAGGGCCGTCGGTGAGCAGTTCTTC.

This clonotype appeared many times. The rearrangement uses TRBV14 and TRBJ1-2; D is undetermined. This CDR3 comprises 13 residues. Germline V gene data show CDR1 as SGHDN and CDR2 as FVKESK. V dropped 4 bases and J dropped 4 bases, with 10 bases sitting between them. DNA for the CDR3: TGTGCCAGCAGCCTAACCGGGTTCTATGGCTACACCTTC. As protein: CASSLTGFYGYTF.

Comments on this clonotype: This may stem from a read error, because a much larger clone lies one nucleotide away. The gene calls are TRBV24-1 and TRBJ2-7; no clear D. CDR1 and CDR2 (germline): KGHDR, SFDVKD. This CDR3 has 10 residues. The CDR3 here is CATIDHEQYF. In nucleotides, the CDR3 is TGTGCCACCATTGATCACGAGCAGTACTTC.

This clonotype was seen ten or more times. V and J are TRBV16 and TRBJ1-6; tentatively, D is TRBD1 (5 bases). Germline V lookup: CDR1 KGHSY, CDR2 FQNENV. There are 14 residues in the CDR3. V shed 0 bases and J shed 6 bases, with 6 bases lying between them. CDR3: CASSQSGTNSPLHF. The CDR3 DNA is TGTGCCAGCAGCCAATCAGGGACTAATTCACCCCTCCACTTT.

This clonotype was found many times. The CDR3 is CATSGSGRREQFF. The CDR3, as DNA: TGTGCCACCAGTGGGAGCGGGAGGCGCGAGCAGTTCTTC. The chain carries TRBV24-1 and TRBJ2-1; 9 bases line up with TRBD2. Germline CDR1 and CDR2: KGHDR and SFDVKD. V lost 5 bases and J lost 10; bases outside the gene matches: 5. This CDR3 has 13 amino acids.

About this clonotype: Germline is not matched at one junction end, which may reflect a read error. CDR3 residues: CASSQQGTDYDYTF. CDR3 sequence (DNA): TGTGCCAGCAGCCAACAGGGCACGGACTATGACTACACCTTC. The chain uses TRBV7-8 and TRBJ1-2, with TRBD1 as a possible D gene (6 bases). Per germline, CDR1 SGHVS and CDR2 FQNEAQ. This CDR3 region has 14 residues.

This clonotype was counted ten times or more. This chain joins TRBV28 and TRBJ2-7; 13 bases are shared with TRBD2. The trim removed 5 bases at V and 5 bases at J, leaving 9 bases unmatched. This CDR3 is 16 amino acids long. In germline, CDR1 is MDHEN, CDR2 SYDVKM. The CDR3 sequence is CASSTSGLAGDNEQYF. For the CDR3, the DNA is TGTGCCAGCAGTACATCAGGACTAGCGGGAGATAACGAGCAGTACTTC.

V is TRBV9 and J is TRBJ2-1; 9 bases fit TRBD2. In germline, CDR1 is SGDLS, CDR2 YYNGEE. After removal of 3 bases from V and 0 bases from J, the junction contained 4 bases not matched to a gene. CDR3 length: 16 amino acids. CDR3 nucleotide sequence: TGTGCCAGCAGCGCCAGCGGGGGGAGCTCCTACAATGAGCAGTTCTTC. The encoded protein is CASSASGGSSYNEQFF. Variable domain in full (rest from reference TRBV9 and TRBJ2-1): DSGVTQTPKHLITATGQRVTLRCSPRSGDLSVYWYQQSLDQGLQFLIQYYNGEERAKGNILERFSAQQFPDLHSELNLSSLELGDSALYFCASSASGGSSYNEQFFGPGTRLTVL.

As concerns this clonotype: A single base separates this from a much larger clone, so it may be a read error. The genes are TRBV6-4 and TRBJ1-1; 7 bases align to TRBD1. The V segment lost 8 bases and the J segment 10 bases; nucleotides outside the gene matches: 13. The germline V gene has CDR1 MRHNA and CDR2 SNTAGT. This CDR3 is 13 amino acids long. This CDR3 is CASGRDREAVAFF. The CDR3 coding sequence is TGTGCCAGCGGTCGTGACAGGGAAGCGGTAGCTTTCTTT.

There are a few counts of this clonotype. A read error is possible here, since a much larger clone lies one base away. The CDR3 ends on some other residue instead of the conserved phenylalanine or tryptophan, so this is likely a read error. The chain has TRBV29-1 and TRBJ2-1; 7 bases align to TRBD1. The germline gives CDR1 SQVTM, CDR2 ANQGSEA. The CDR3 has 14 residues. The CDR3: CSVEGTARDNEQFL. The CDR3 DNA reads TGCAGCGTCGAAGGGACAGCCCGGGACAATGAGCAGTTCCTC.

This clonotype has at least ten counts. The gene calls are TRBV6-5 and TRBJ2-4; D ambiguous. CDR1 is MNHEY and CDR2 is SVGAGI in the germline V gene. This CDR3 is 18 amino acids long. Trimming took 1 base from V and 0 from J, leaving 16 bases between them. The CDR3 protein is CASSYWADLWPAKNIQYF. The CDR3 DNA reads TGTGCCAGCAGTTACTGGGCCGACCTTTGGCCAGCCAAAAACATTCAGTACTTC.

This clonotype was seen repeatedly, ten times or more. The V and J genes are TRBV5-1 and TRBJ1-2; TRBD1 matches 11 bases. After removal of 4 bases from V and 8 bases from J, the junction contained 10 bases not matched to a gene. Germline CDR1 reads SGHRS; CDR2 reads YFSETQ. The CDR3 length is 15 residues. CDR3 DNA sequence: TGCGCCAGCAGCGGGCGGACAGGGGGCGTGGAAGGCTACACCTTC. This codes for CASSGRTGGVEGYTF.

Only a few counts were recorded for this clonotype. The V gene is TRBV5-1, the J gene TRBJ2-1; D might be TRBD2 (8 bases). In germline, CDR1 is SGHRS, CDR2 YFSETQ. V lost 0 bases to trimming and J lost 6 bases, with 19 bases between them. The CDR3 is made up of 17 amino acids. CDR3 loop: CASSLAGGDRAVNEQFF. The CDR3 coding sequence is TGCGCCAGCAGCTTGGCGGGGGGGGACAGAGCTGTCAATGAGCAGTTCTTC.

This clonotype was seen ten or more times. The rearrangement joins TRBV5-4 to TRBJ2-7, with D tentatively TRBD1 (6 bases). Germline V gene sequence: CDR1 SGHNT, CDR2 YYREEE (reference sequence). The CDR3 has 17 amino acids. V was cut by 0 bases and J by 0 bases, with 16 bases left in between. CDR3 sequence: CASSLGSWGRSSYEQYF. The CDR3 coding sequence is TGTGCCAGCAGCTTGGGATCCTGGGGGCGGAGCTCCTACGAGCAGTACTTC.

There are many counts of this clonotype. The chain couples TRBV12-3 or TRBV12-4 to TRBJ2-3, with TRBD2 matching 13 bases. Trimming removed 2 bases from V and 8 bases from J; junction bases left unmatched: 4. The CDR3 runs 15 residues. In DNA, the CDR3 is TGTGCCAGCAGTTTAACTAGCGGGGGGGGTGTTACGCAGTATTTT. This translates into CASSLTSGGGVTQYF.

This clonotype was found many times. This sequence joins TRBV6-5 and TRBJ1-1; D uncertain. Germline V gene lookup returns CDR1 MNHEY and CDR2 SVGAGI. The CDR3 consists of 13 residues. Trimming took 0 bases from V and 9 from J, leaving 11 bases between them. The DNA for the CDR3 is TGTGCCAGCAGTTACTCGGGATGGTCCCAAGCTTTCTTT. It is translated as CASSYSGWSQAFF.

This clonotype was found many times. The rearrangement links TRBV12-3 or TRBV12-4 to TRBJ2-3; the match to TRBD2 covers 8 bases. V was pared by 3 bases and J by 4 bases, with 6 bases of the junction left unmatched. This CDR3 comprises 15 residues. The CDR3 reads CASSLMTSAADTQYF. CDR3 DNA: TGTGCCAGCAGTTTGATGACTAGCGCGGCAGATACGCAGTATTTT.

At least ten counts were recorded for this clonotype. V usage is TRBV5-1 and J usage is TRBJ1-5; TRBD1 is a possible D gene (5 bases). This CDR3 comprises 14 residues. Trimming removed 2 bases from V and 3 bases from J, with 9 bases in between. Looked up from germline, CDR1 is SGHRS and CDR2 is YFSETQ. The DNA of the CDR3 is TGCGCCAGCAGCTTTGGACACGACAATCAGCCCCAGCATTTT. As protein: CASSFGHDNQPQHF.

This clonotype was detected many times. The CDR3 DNA reads as TGTGCCAGCAGGACCGTAGCTGGGGTGGGCTATGGCTACACCTTC. Residues: CASRTVAGVGYGYTF. This chain links TRBV11-2 with TRBJ1-2; D gene unclear. From germline, CDR1 is SGHAT and CDR2 FQNNGV. The ends were cut back, 6 bases at V and 4 bases at J, with 18 bases in the middle. This CDR3 contains 15 residues.

This clonotype was seen many times. The CDR3 region has the DNA TGTGCCAGCAGTTCTCCGGCGGAGACCCAGTACTTC. The encoded protein is CASSSPAETQYF. The chain carries TRBV11-2 and TRBJ2-5; D not certain. The CDR3 totals 12 residues. CDR1 is SGHAT and CDR2 is FQNNGV in the germline V gene. V lost 6 bases to trimming and J lost 5 bases, with 10 bases between them.

This clonotype occurred many times. The rearrangement uses TRBV3-1 and TRBJ2-7, with D perhaps TRBD2 (5 bases). The germline V and J ends were trimmed by 1 base and 3 bases, with 19 bases remaining between them. CDR3 length equals 17 residues. Germline CDR1 LGHDT, CDR2 YNNKEL (reference sequence). In DNA, the CDR3 is TGTGCCAGCAGCCAAGTAACTCTAGCTCCTTTAAGCTACGAGCAGTACTTC. It translates to CASSQVTLAPLSYEQYF.

Concerning this clonotype: Only one base separates this from a far larger clonotype, so it likely reflects a read error. The rearrangement links TRBV7-3 to TRBJ2-1; 14 bases line up with TRBD2. CDR1 and CDR2 (germline): SGHTA, FQGTGA. This CDR3 has 16 amino acids. V shed 7 bases and J 8 bases; nucleotides not matched to a gene: 10. CDR3 in DNA: TGTGCCAGCATTTTTGGGACTAGCGGGAGTTTAGATGAGCAGTTCTTC. Translating gives CASIFGTSGSLDEQFF.

This clonotype appeared many times. This chain links TRBV7-9 with TRBJ1-2; no clear D gene. Germline V lookup: CDR1 SEHNR, CDR2 FQNEAQ (reference sequence). The CDR3 totals 16 residues. V lost 2 bases and J lost 1, with 14 bases in between. The CDR3 DNA reads TGTGCCAGCAGCTTACAAGTACAGAATGTTAACTATGGCTACACCTTC. Protein product: CASSLQVQNVNYGYTF.

This clonotype rates as medium-sized (0.01 to 0.1%). The V call is TRBV5-1, the J call TRBJ2-2; a possible D gene is TRBD1 (5 bases). The CDR3 totals 15 residues. V dropped 3 bases and J dropped 6 bases, with 15 bases sitting between them. The germline V gene encodes CDR1 SGHRS and CDR2 YFSETQ. The CDR3 DNA sequence: TGCGCCAGCAGCTCTAGGGGTCGTAAAGCCGGGGAGCTGTTTTTT. This translates into CASSSRGRKAGELFF.

The sample holds many counts of this clonotype. J is TRBJ1-6 and V is TRBV7-6; D is ambiguous. V was shortened by 2 bases and J by 9 bases, with 8 bases between the two germline ends. CDR1 and CDR2 from the germline V gene are SGHVS and FNYEAQ. The CDR3 extends over 13 amino acids. CDR3 DNA sequence: TGTGCCAGCAGCTTACAAGCAGTTTCACCCCTCCACTTT. It yields the protein CASSLQAVSPLHF.

At least ten counts were recorded for this clonotype. The V call is TRBV6-5, the J call TRBJ1-5, with D maybe TRBD1 (5 bases). CDR3 length: 15 amino acids. Germline V lookup: CDR1 MNHEY, CDR2 SVGAGI. The V end lost 2 bases, the J end lost 1 base, and 9 bases lay between the germline ends. CDR3 region: CASSYRDPSNQPQHF. The CDR3 DNA reads TGTGCCAGCAGTTACAGGGACCCCAGCAATCAGCCCCAGCATTTT.